The sequence of this TCR beta chain was determined in a study of PD-1 blockade in mismatch repair-deficient tumors. Germline loops: CDR1 LNHDA, CDR2 SQIVND (reference sequence). This CDR3 has 13 amino acids. Trimming cost V 2 bases and J 6 bases, with 9 bases left between them. Measured with immunoSEQ multiplex PCR; TCRdb has only the in-frame clones, and not every one. The sample carries about 18,000 clones, 84% recorded once. The input for sequencing was PBMCs, taken 22 weeks after starting pembrolizumab. The sequence was collected from an adult with mismatch repair-deficient cancer. This rearrangement joins TRBV19 to TRBJ2-3, with D maybe TRBD2 (6 bases). CDR3 region: CASSILAGDTQYF. The CDR3 nucleotides are TGTGCCAGTAGTATATTGGCGGGGGATACGCAGTATTTT.